The T cell receptor (beta chain) under discussion was sequenced for a study of cytomegalovirus exposure and HLA in healthy donors. Vbeta (60) and Jbeta (13) primers were used in the PCR. Profiled with immunoSEQ multiplex PCR; TCRdb holds only in-frame clones, not every one. The sample has 150,000 to 250,000 clones. Germline loops: CDR1 ENHRY, CDR2 SYGVKD. Trimming removed 6 bases at V and 5 bases at J, with 21 bases between. The CDR3 sequence is 16 residues long. The gene calls are TRBV10-3 and TRBJ2-3; maybe TRBD2 (7 bases). The specimen was PBMCs. The TCR sequence derives from a boy aged 10-17 years in good health and CMV-seronegative. The DNA for the CDR3 is TGTGCCATCAGCACCCTCTTGGCGGGGGCTGGAGATACGCAGTATTTT. It encodes CAISTLLAGAGDTQYF.